This T cell receptor beta chain is from a study of yellow fever vaccine responses in identical twins. CDR1 SGHKS and CDR2 YYEKEE come from the germline V gene (reference sequence). The V end lost 2 bases, the J end lost 3 bases, and 12 bases lay between the germline ends. CDR3 length: 14 residues. General observations from the study: Twins' vaccine T cell responses reportedly seemed partly convergent and partly personalized.

A remark on this clonotype: What it binds is unknown.

TCRdb independently ran MiXCR on the RT-PCR reads; one entry per CDR3 protein. The sample includes approximately 10,000 distinct CDR3 sequences, 70% to 85% of them seen just once. The sequence was collected from a woman aged 18-29 years who received the yellow fever vaccine. The rearrangement uses TRBV5-5 and TRBJ2-7, with D perhaps TRBD1 (5 bases). This sample comprised T cells from blood (PBMCs), unsorted or a sorted subset (not recorded which), obtained before or after yellow fever vaccination (not recorded which). The CDR3 coding sequence is TGTGCCAGCAGCTTCCTCAGGGTGGGCTACGAGCAGTACTTC. Amino acid sequence: CASSFLRVGYEQYF.